This passage covers 15 T cell receptor beta chains from one sample sequenced in a study of molecular identifiers for immune sequencing clone quantification. TCRdb re-analysed the PCR reads in MiXCR, keeping a single row per CDR3 protein. This sample has roughly 320,000 distinct CDR3 sequences; 20% to 25% occur once, and the top ten carry approximately 0.83%. The sample taken for sequencing was naive CD8+ T cells from blood, with Jurkat cell RNA spiked in. Described subset: FACS-sorted CD8+CD4-CCR7+CD45RA+ naive T cells. The source is a human donor in good health. Some libraries in this study had Jurkat cell RNA spiked in.

This clonotype was seen repeatedly, ten times or more. This rearrangement joins TRBV20-1 to TRBJ2-5; D ambiguous. V gave up 1 base and J gave up 7 bases, with 31 bases separating them. The germline V gene encodes CDR1 DFQATT and CDR2 SNEGSKA (reference sequence). The CDR3 consists of 19 residues. This CDR3 reads CSARGDYRLESYLPPTQYF. The CDR3 DNA reads TGCAGTGCTAGAGGAGATTATCGTCTGGAGAGTTATTTACCACCGACCCAGTACTTC.

Many counts were recorded for this clonotype. The chain employs TRBV14 and TRBJ2-3; D is unclear. CDR3 length equals 14 residues. V was trimmed by 1 base and J by 0 bases, leaving 5 bases between them. Germline-derived CDR1 and CDR2 are SGHDN and FVKESK. This CDR3 is CASSQVTSTDTQYF. Written as DNA, the CDR3 is TGTGCCAGCAGCCAAGTGACTAGCACAGATACGCAGTATTTT.

This clonotype was counted ten times or more. V and J are TRBV11-2 and TRBJ2-1; D not resolved. The germline gives CDR1 SGHAT, CDR2 FQNNGV. The CDR3 is 16 amino acids. The germline V and J ends were trimmed by 5 bases and 0 bases, with 14 bases remaining between them. This chain's CDR3 is CASSAPAPSSYNEQFF. The CDR3 nucleotides are TGTGCCAGCAGCGCCCCAGCGCCCAGCTCCTACAATGAGCAGTTCTTC.

This sequence joins TRBV15 and TRBJ2-7; D unclear. The CDR3 is 12 amino acids. The V and J ends lost 8 bases and 6 bases respectively, with 14 bases between them. The germline V gene has CDR1 LNHNV and CDR2 YYDKDF (reference sequence). In DNA, the CDR3 is TGTGCCACCCGTATTAAGGGTGGCGAGCAGTACTTC. Translated, it gives CATRIKGGEQYF.

The table lists this clonotype with many counts. The chain is built from TRBV24-1 and TRBJ2-2; 8 nucleotides agree with TRBD1. Trimming took 1 base from V and 2 from J; bases not matched to a gene: 5. This CDR3 is 17 amino acids long. Germline V gene sequence: CDR1 KGHDR, CDR2 SFDVKD. CDR3 sequence reads: CATSDLTGQGNTGELFF. In nucleotides, the CDR3 is TGTGCCACCAGTGATTTAACAGGACAGGGCAACACCGGGGAGCTGTTTTTT.

Comment on this clonotype: Being one base from a much bigger clone, this may be a read error. V and J are TRBV7-9 and TRBJ2-7; no firm D call. This CDR3 region has 15 residues. V shed 0 bases and J shed 4 bases, with 13 bases lying between them. Germline-derived CDR1 and CDR2 are SEHNR and FQNEAQ (reference sequence). In DNA, the CDR3 is TGTGCCAGCAGCTTAGCGGTGGACGGTACATACGAGCAGTACTTC. As protein: CASSLAVDGTYEQYF.

With regard to this clonotype: A read error may be the cause here, since a much bigger clone is one base away. The gene calls are TRBV19 and TRBJ1-1; no clear D. CDR1 LNHDA and CDR2 SQIVND come from the germline V gene (reference sequence). CDR3 length equals 14 residues. Deletions cut 5 bases from V and 5 bases from J, with 15 bases between. For the CDR3, the DNA is TGTGCCAGTAGTGATGAGGCCTTTCTTACTGAAGCTTTCTTT. It encodes CASSDEAFLTEAFF.

This clonotype showed up just a few times. V gene TRBV19 combines with J gene TRBJ1-2; D might be TRBD1 (5 bases). The CDR3 is 15 amino acids. Trimming took 5 bases from V and 1 from J, leaving 14 bases between them. Germline V lookup: CDR1 LNHDA, CDR2 SQIVND (reference sequence). The CDR3 protein is CASSPFQGFNYGYTF. Written as DNA, the CDR3 is TGTGCCAGTAGTCCCTTCCAGGGATTTAACTATGGCTACACCTTC.

This chain links TRBV20-1 with TRBJ2-7; 10 nucleotides match TRBD2. The CDR3 length is 16 residues. V gave up 6 bases and J gave up 2 bases; unmatched junction bases: 13. Germline CDR1 DFQATT, CDR2 SNEGSKA (reference sequence). In DNA, the CDR3 is TGCAGTGCAAGGTGGTCTAGCGGGGGAGCCACCTACGAGCAGTACTTC. Residues: CSARWSSGGATYEQYF.

At least ten counts were recorded for this clonotype. V usage is TRBV27 and J usage is TRBJ2-7; 10 nucleotides align to TRBD1. The CDR3 covers 14 residues. Germline CDR1 MNHEY, CDR2 SMNVEV (reference sequence). Trimming removed 8 bases from V and 0 bases from J; junction bases left unmatched: 4. The CDR3 DNA follows: TGTGCCAGCGCGGGACAGGGGCCCTCCTACGAGCAGTACTTC. Amino acid sequence: CASAGQGPSYEQYF.

This clonotype was recorded at least ten times. This chain links TRBV6-2 or TRBV6-3 with TRBJ2-3; D might be TRBD2 (6 bases). The CDR3 is made up of 15 amino acids. Trimming removed 2 bases from V and 3 bases from J, with 12 bases in between. The germline V gene encodes CDR1 MNHEY and CDR2 SVGEGT. In nucleotides, the CDR3 is TGTGCCAGCAGTTACCCGATGAGCGGGACAGATACGCAGTATTTT. This translates into CASSYPMSGTDTQYF.

The chain combines TRBV19 with TRBJ1-2; D uncertain. The CDR3 has 14 amino acids. Germline CDR1 and CDR2: LNHDA and SQIVND (reference sequence). Trimming cost V 3 bases and J 7 bases, with 15 bases left between them. The CDR3 region is CASSMKNHHFGYTF. CDR3 coding DNA: TGTGCCAGTAGTATGAAGAACCATCACTTTGGCTACACCTTC.

As regards this clonotype: A read error may account for a junction end that differs from germline. CDR3 loop: CSWSALAGAGDTQYF. The CDR3 nucleotides are TGTTCCTGGAGTGCACTAGCGGGAGCGGGGGATACGCAGTATTTT. The chain has TRBV30 and TRBJ2-3, with TRBD2 matching 11 bases. CDR1 is GTSNPN and CDR2 is SVGIG in the germline V gene (reference sequence). This CDR3 is built from 15 residues.

This clonotype was seen ten or more times. The V gene is TRBV12-3 or TRBV12-4, the J gene TRBJ2-1, with a weak D call TRBD2 (5 bases). Trimming took 4 bases from V and 8 from J, leaving 15 bases between them. This CDR3 comprises 14 residues. The CDR3 region has the DNA TGTGCCAGCAGTTCTCCTCCCGCCGGGGATGAGCAGTTCTTC. Translated: CASSSPPAGDEQFF.

V usage is TRBV4-3 and J usage is TRBJ1-4; weak D call: TRBD1 (5 bases). CDR3 length: 17 residues. Germline loops: CDR1 LGHNA, CDR2 YSLEER. With 2 bases removed from V and 7 bases from J, the gap between germline ends came to 20 bases. The CDR3 DNA sequence: TGCGCCAGCAGCCAAAAGCCCGGGGGAATAATGGGTGAAAAACTGTTTTTT. Encoded protein: CASSQKPGGIMGEKLFF.